One sample yielded the 30 T cell receptor beta chains listed below, sequenced in a study of blood T cell repertoires in COVID-19. Here immunoSEQ multiplex PCR was the method, and the copy in TCRdb shows in-frame clones only, minus some. Of roughly 120,000 clones in the sample, 75% to 85% are singletons; the top ten hold over 10%. Material: peripheral blood. These receptors all come from a human donor in a cohort sampled during active COVID-19.

V usage is TRBV13 and J usage is TRBJ2-7; 12 bases map to TRBD1. V shed 5 bases and J 4 bases; nucleotides not matched to a gene: 9. Germline V gene data show CDR1 as PRHDT and CDR2 as FYEKMQ (reference sequence). The CDR3 is 16 residues long. CDR3 sequence reads: CASSLAGQGAPYEQYF. CDR3 nucleotides: TGTGCCAGCAGCCTAGCGGGACAGGGGGCGCCTTACGAGCAGTACTTC.

A few counts support this clone. The chain recombines TRBV12-3 or TRBV12-4 with TRBJ1-1; D perhaps matches TRBD1 (6 bases). The germline V and J ends were trimmed by 7 bases and 8 bases, with 17 bases remaining between them. This CDR3 has 13 amino acids. In DNA form, the CDR3 reads TGTGCCAGCACCCTGGGGGGGCAAGCAGAAGCTTTCTTT. Its translation is CASTLGGQAEAFF.

The rearrangement joins TRBV9 to TRBJ1-2, with a weak D call TRBD1 (6 bases). The CDR3 has 14 amino acids. V was trimmed by 9 bases and J by 2 bases, leaving 17 bases between them. CDR1 is SGDLS, CDR2 YYNGEE, per germline. The DNA for the CDR3 is TGTGCCACCAAAAGCACAGGGTTAAACTATGGCTACACCTTC. It translates to CATKSTGLNYGYTF.

This chain uses TRBV10-3 with TRBJ1-5, with 10 bases aligning to TRBD1. Germline loops: CDR1 ENHRY, CDR2 SYGVKD. The CDR3 contains 15 residues. The V segment lost 4 bases and the J segment 5 bases; nucleotides outside the gene matches: 5. CDR3 DNA sequence: TGTGCCATCAGTGCGAAGACAGGGGGCGATCAGCCCCAGCATTTT. Its translation is CAISAKTGGDQPQHF.

The chain combines TRBV12-3 or TRBV12-4 with TRBJ1-5; D is undetermined. With 7 bases removed from V and 7 bases from J, the gap between germline ends came to 14 bases. The CDR3 is 13 amino acids. CDR3 DNA: TGTGCCAGCACGGCTCTTTCGGGACAGCCCCAGCATTTT. As protein: CASTALSGQPQHF.

This chain links TRBV15 with TRBJ2-1; 14 bases are a match to TRBD2. The CDR3 loop spans 16 amino acids. Germline V CDR1 and CDR2: LNHNV, YYDKDF (reference sequence). J gave up 2 bases and V 4 bases, and 1 base lay outside the gene matches. The CDR3 DNA is TGTGCCACCAGCACGACTAGCGGGGGGGCCTACAATGAGCAGTTCTTC. This sequence encodes CATSTTSGGAYNEQFF.

The chain links TRBV7-9 to TRBJ2-3; 9 positions agree with TRBD2. The CDR3 totals 15 residues. The junction had 10 bases not matched to a gene; V was cut back by 7 bases and J by 5 bases. Germline V gene lookup returns CDR1 SEHNR and CDR2 FQNEAQ (reference sequence). CDR3 loop: CASIRAGGPGDTQYF. The DNA of the CDR3 is TGTGCCAGCATCAGGGCGGGGGGGCCCGGAGATACGCAGTATTTT. The full variable domain, its missing parts supplied by reference TRBV7-9 and TRBJ2-3, is DTGVSQNPRHKITKRGQNVTFRCDPISEHNRLYWYRQTLGQGPEFLTYFQNEAQLEKSRLLSDRFSAERPKGSFSTLEIQRTEQGDSAMYLCASIRAGGPGDTQYFGPGTRLTVL.

This clone came up once. The genes are TRBV13 and TRBJ2-5; TRBD2 matches at 7 bases. V shed 2 bases and J 1 base; nucleotides not matched to a gene: 4. The CDR3 is 15 residues long. Per the germline V gene, CDR1 is PRHDT and CDR2 is FYEKMQ (reference sequence). The CDR3 reads CASSLRRGSQETQYF. CDR3 coding DNA: TGTGCCAGCAGCTTAAGGCGGGGGAGCCAAGAGACCCAGTACTTC.

The chain combines TRBV6-5 with TRBJ1-2; 8 bases are a match to TRBD1. This CDR3 has 14 amino acids. Per germline, CDR1 MNHEY and CDR2 SVGAGI. V shed 6 bases, J shed 6 bases, and the junction held 9 bases outside the gene matches. Written as DNA, the CDR3 is TGTGCCAGCAGAGAGACAGGGGTAAAGGATGGCTACACCTTC. This sequence encodes CASRETGVKDGYTF.

V and J are TRBV5-4 and TRBJ1-4; D may be TRBD1 (6 bases). CDR1 SGHNT and CDR2 YYREEE come from the germline V gene (reference sequence). This CDR3 has 14 residues. Trimming took off 4 bases at V and 5 bases at J, with 12 bases between the two ends. CDR3 sequence: CASSLDSKNEKLFF. In nucleotides, the CDR3 is TGTGCCAGCAGCCTGGACAGTAAGAATGAAAAACTGTTTTTT.

V is TRBV5-4 and J is TRBJ1-2; TRBD1 might be the D (6 bases). From germline, CDR1 is SGHNT and CDR2 YYREEE (reference sequence). Trimming left V 3 bases short and J 6 bases short, with 15 bases between. This CDR3 contains 14 residues. The CDR3 nucleotides read TGTGCCAGCAGCTCTACAGGGATAGAGCATGGCTACACCTTC. Residues: CASSSTGIEHGYTF.

This clone was counted once. V usage is TRBV2 and J usage is TRBJ2-7; 8 bases line up with TRBD2. J lost 1 base, V lost 5 bases, and 10 bases had no gene match. Germline V gives CDR1 SNHLY, CDR2 FYNNEI. There are 16 residues in the CDR3. The CDR3 region has the DNA TGTGCCAGCAGTAAGGACTTAGCGGGGTCGTCCTACGAGCAGTACTTC. It translates to CASSKDLAGSSYEQYF.

The CDR3 region has the DNA TGTGCCAGCAGCTTGGAGGGGTCTGGGGCCAACGTCCTGACTTTC. Its translation is CASSLEGSGANVLTF. The rearrangement links TRBV5-6 to TRBJ2-6; weak D call: TRBD1 (5 bases). Germline V gives CDR1 SGHDT, CDR2 YYEEEE. The CDR3 sequence is 15 residues long. The ends were cut back, 0 bases at V and 1 base at J, with 5 bases in the middle.

V and J are TRBV11-2 and TRBJ2-5; tentatively, D is TRBD1 (6 bases). Germline CDR1 and CDR2: SGHAT and FQNNGV. The CDR3 is 13 amino acids. V lost 5 bases and J 3 bases, leaving 10 bases between the germline ends. CDR3: CASSTGQKETQYF. In DNA form, the CDR3 reads TGTGCCAGCAGCACTGGACAGAAAGAGACCCAGTACTTC. Based on the CDR3 plus reference TRBV11-2 and TRBJ2-5, the full variable domain is EAGVAQSPRYKIIEKRQSVAFWCNPISGHATLYWYQQILGQGPKLLIQFQNNGVVDDSQLPKDRFSAERLKGVDSTLKIQPAKLEDSAVYLCASSTGQKETQYFGPGTRLLVL.

V and J are TRBV21-1 and TRBJ2-1; the table's D gene call, TRBD1, was not cross checked with the DNA. TRBV21-1 counts as a pseudogene. The CDR3 loop spans 16 amino acids. CDR3 nucleotide sequence: TGTGCCAGCAGCACCGAGGACAGGGGAGACCCCAATGAGCAGTTCTTC. Its protein product is CASSTEDRGDPNEQFF.

This chain joins TRBV2 and TRBJ2-3; D gene uncertain. Trimming took off 7 bases at V and 6 bases at J, with 8 bases between the two ends. The V gene's germline CDR1 is SNHLY and CDR2 FYNNEI. The CDR3 runs 11 residues. Written as DNA, the CDR3 is TGTGCCAGCACAGACGGGGATACGCAGTATTTT. Residues: CASTDGDTQYF.

This chain connects TRBV5-1 to TRBJ2-3; TRBD1 might be the D (5 bases). CDR1 is SGHRS, CDR2 YFSETQ, per germline. The CDR3 is made up of 15 amino acids. Trimming removed 4 bases at V and 2 bases at J, with 14 bases between. The CDR3 bases are TGCGCCAGCAGCCAAACAGGTAGCCCCACAGATACGCAGTATTTT. Translation gives CASSQTGSPTDTQYF.

The chain carries TRBV4-1 and TRBJ1-3; D not certain. The CDR3 is 14 amino acids. Trimming took off 0 bases at V and 2 bases at J, with 5 bases between the two ends. Looked up from germline, CDR1 is MGHRA and CDR2 is YSYEKL. The CDR3 DNA reads as TGCGCCAGCAGCCAAGATTTAGCTGGAAACACCATATATTTT. Its translation: CASSQDLAGNTIYF.

The V gene is TRBV7-2, the J gene TRBJ2-3; 10 bases align to TRBD2. CDR1 is SGHTA and CDR2 is FQGNSA in the germline V gene. There are 15 residues in the CDR3. Trimming at V came to 4 bases and at J to 3 bases, leaving 4 bases not matched to a gene. The CDR3 nucleotides are TGTGCCAGCAGCTCTCTAGCGGGGGCGACAGATACGCAGTATTTT. Translated: CASSSLAGATDTQYF.

The chain joins TRBV18 to TRBJ2-2; 8 bases match TRBD2. The CDR3 is 16 amino acids. CDR1 and CDR2 from the germline V gene are KGHSH and LQKENI. V was pared by 1 base and J by 2 bases, with 3 bases of the junction left unmatched. CDR3 protein: CASSPRRGENTGELFF. The CDR3 DNA reads TGTGCCAGCTCACCACGGCGGGGGGAAAACACCGGGGAGCTGTTTTTT.

V and J are TRBV7-8 and TRBJ1-1; no definite D call. Trimming shortened V by 3 bases and J by 1 base, and 9 bases separated the two germline ends. This CDR3 comprises 14 residues. Germline V CDR1 and CDR2: SGHVS, FQNEAQ. CDR3 sequence reads: CASSLWRGNTEAFF. CDR3 DNA sequence: TGTGCCAGCAGCTTGTGGCGCGGGAACACTGAAGCTTTCTTT.

CDR3 in DNA: TGTGCCAGCAGTTTTGGGGGCGGGGGCACTGAAGCTTTCTTT. Its protein is CASSFGGGGTEAFF. The chain combines TRBV2 with TRBJ1-1, with a possible D match to TRBD1 (6 bases). CDR1 is SNHLY and CDR2 is FYNNEI in the germline V gene. V was shortened by 5 bases and J by 4 bases, with 14 bases between the two germline ends. The CDR3 length is 14 residues.

Note on this clone: Other DNA sequences of this sample code for an identical CDR3. This sequence joins TRBV3-1 (or the pseudogene TRBV3-2) and TRBJ2-3; the match to TRBD2 covers 15 bases. Trimming at V came to 8 bases and at J to 0 bases, leaving 9 bases not matched to a gene. Germline V lookup: CDR1 LGHDT, CDR2 YNNKEL (reference sequence). The CDR3 has 18 amino acids. The DNA for the CDR3 is TGTGCCAGCTCCCGGACTAGCGGGGGGGCGGTTAGCACAGATACGCAGTATTTT. It codes for CASSRTSGGAVSTDTQYF.

V is TRBV2 and J is TRBJ2-5; 11 bases align to TRBD2. The CDR3 loop spans 16 amino acids. With V trimmed by 6 bases and J by 0 bases, 6 bases remained unmatched. Looked up from germline, CDR1 is SNHLY and CDR2 is FYNNEI. CDR3 amino acids: CASSFTSGGNQETQYF. CDR3 nucleotide sequence: TGTGCCAGCAGCTTCACTAGCGGGGGAAACCAAGAGACCCAGTACTTC.

The chain links TRBV7-2 to TRBJ2-4; 9 positions agree with TRBD1. The CDR3 contains 14 residues. CDR1 and CDR2 (germline): SGHTA, FQGNSA. J was trimmed by 8 bases and V by 5 bases; bases with no gene match: 7. The CDR3 region is CASSLYGQGHIQYF. Written as DNA, the CDR3 is TGTGCCAGCAGCCTTTATGGACAGGGGCACATTCAGTACTTC.

This clone was seen more than once but under ten times. This chain joins TRBV21-1 and TRBJ2-7; the DNA was not used to check the table's D call, TRBD1. TRBV21-1 is a pseudogene. CDR3 length equals 10 residues. The CDR3 DNA sequence: TGCCCACAGGGGAGCTACGAGCAGTACTTC. Translating gives CPQGSYEQYF.

This clone showed up just a few times. The V call is TRBV7-2, the J call TRBJ2-7; D is undetermined. The CDR3 extends over 13 amino acids. The V end was cut by 3 bases, the J end by 4 bases, with 10 bases between. Germline values: CDR1 SGHTA, CDR2 FQGNSA. The CDR3 loop is CASSFGQFYEQYF. In nucleotides, the CDR3 is TGTGCCAGCAGCTTTGGCCAGTTTTACGAGCAGTACTTC.

This clone was seen just once. This rearrangement joins TRBV5-1 to TRBJ2-5; 11 bases fit TRBD1. This CDR3 has 15 amino acids. The V and J ends lost 4 bases and 9 bases, in that order; junction bases with no gene match: 11. CDR1 SGHRS and CDR2 YFSETQ come from the germline V gene. Here the CDR3 DNA reads TGCGCCAGCAGCCCGGACAGGGGGCCGATGGGGCCCCAGTACTTC. Encoded protein: CASSPDRGPMGPQYF.

The chain links TRBV18 to TRBJ2-3, with 7 bases fitting TRBD2. The CDR3 covers 15 residues. V trimming: 3 bases; J trimming: 5 bases; junction bases outside the gene matches: 8. Germline loops: CDR1 KGHSH, CDR2 LQKENI. CDR3 residues: CASSPPGLSRDTQYF. The CDR3 DNA reads TGTGCCAGCTCACCCCCGGGACTATCTAGAGATACGCAGTATTTT.

The chain uses TRBV6-6 and TRBJ1-5; the D is unclear. Germline assignment: CDR1 MNHNY and CDR2 SVGAGI (reference sequence). Trimming removed 6 bases from V and 7 bases from J, with 7 bases in between. The CDR3 covers 11 residues. The CDR3 region is CASSGGQPQHF. Written as DNA, the CDR3 is TGTGCCAGCAGCGGAGGCCAGCCCCAGCATTTT.